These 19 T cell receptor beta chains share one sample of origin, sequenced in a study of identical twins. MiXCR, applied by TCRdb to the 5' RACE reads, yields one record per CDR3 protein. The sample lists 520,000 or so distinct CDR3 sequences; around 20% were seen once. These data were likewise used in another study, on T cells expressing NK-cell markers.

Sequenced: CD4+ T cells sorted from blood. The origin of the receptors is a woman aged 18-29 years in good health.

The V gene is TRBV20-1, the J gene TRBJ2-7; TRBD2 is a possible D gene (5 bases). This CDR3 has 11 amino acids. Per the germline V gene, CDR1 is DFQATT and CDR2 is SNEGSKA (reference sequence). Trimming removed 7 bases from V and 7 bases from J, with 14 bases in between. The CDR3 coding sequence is TGCAGTGTCACATCGAGGGATGAGCAGTACTTC. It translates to CSVTSRDEQYF.

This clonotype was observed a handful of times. The CDR3 protein is CASSQGPRTSYEQYF. The DNA for the CDR3 is TGTGCCAGCAGCCAAGGGCCAAGGACCTCCTACGAGCAGTACTTC. V gene TRBV4-2 combines with J gene TRBJ2-7; no clear D. Trimming took 1 base from V and 0 from J, leaving 10 bases between them. Germline V lookup: CDR1 LGHNA, CDR2 YNFKEQ. The CDR3 has 15 residues.

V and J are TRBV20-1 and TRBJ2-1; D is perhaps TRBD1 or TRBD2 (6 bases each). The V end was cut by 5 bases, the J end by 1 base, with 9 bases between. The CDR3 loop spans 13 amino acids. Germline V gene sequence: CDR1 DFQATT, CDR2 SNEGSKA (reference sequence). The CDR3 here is CSAGGQSYNEQFF. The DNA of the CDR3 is TGCAGTGCTGGGGGGCAGTCCTACAATGAGCAGTTCTTC.

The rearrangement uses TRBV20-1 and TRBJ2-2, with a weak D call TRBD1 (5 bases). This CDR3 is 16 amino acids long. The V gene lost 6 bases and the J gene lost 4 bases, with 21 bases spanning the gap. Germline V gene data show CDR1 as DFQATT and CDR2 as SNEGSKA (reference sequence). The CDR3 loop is CSAYSRAPRGTGELFF. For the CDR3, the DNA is TGCAGTGCGTACTCCAGGGCTCCCCGAGGCACCGGGGAGCTGTTTTTT.

DNA of the CDR3: TGCGCCAGCAGTCGACAGGGCGAAAAACTGTTTTTT. Translated, it gives CASSRQGEKLFF. V gene TRBV10-2 combines with J gene TRBJ1-4; 7 positions match TRBD1. The CDR3 has 12 amino acids. The germline gives CDR1 WSHSY, CDR2 SAAADI. The V segment lost 5 bases and the J segment 8 bases; nucleotides outside the gene matches: 2.

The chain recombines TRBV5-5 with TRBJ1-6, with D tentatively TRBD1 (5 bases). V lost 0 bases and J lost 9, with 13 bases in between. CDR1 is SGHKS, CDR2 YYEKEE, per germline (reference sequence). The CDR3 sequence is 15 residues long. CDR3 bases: TGTGCCAGCAGCTTGGTGCCGGACACATTTTCACCCCTCCACTTT. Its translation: CASSLVPDTFSPLHF.

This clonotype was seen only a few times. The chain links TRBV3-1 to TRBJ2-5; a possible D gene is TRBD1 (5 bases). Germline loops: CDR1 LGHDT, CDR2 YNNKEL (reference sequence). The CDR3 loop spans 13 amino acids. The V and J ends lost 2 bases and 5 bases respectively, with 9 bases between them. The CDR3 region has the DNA TGTGCCAGCAGCCAACCCTGGGGCGAGACCCAGTACTTC. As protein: CASSQPWGETQYF.

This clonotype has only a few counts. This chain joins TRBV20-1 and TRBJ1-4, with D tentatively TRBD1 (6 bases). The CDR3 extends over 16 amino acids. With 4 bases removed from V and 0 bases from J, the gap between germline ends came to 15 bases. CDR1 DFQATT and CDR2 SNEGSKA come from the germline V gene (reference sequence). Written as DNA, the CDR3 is TGCAGTGCTACGAAGAGACAGGTTGCAACTAATGAAAAACTGTTTTTT. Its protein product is CSATKRQVATNEKLFF.

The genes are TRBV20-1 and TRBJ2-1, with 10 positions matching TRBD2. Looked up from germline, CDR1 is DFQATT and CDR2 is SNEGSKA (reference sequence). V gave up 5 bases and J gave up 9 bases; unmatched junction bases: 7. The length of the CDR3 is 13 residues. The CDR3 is CSADSGLAFEQFF. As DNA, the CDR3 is TGCAGTGCTGATTCGGGACTAGCGTTTGAGCAGTTCTTC.

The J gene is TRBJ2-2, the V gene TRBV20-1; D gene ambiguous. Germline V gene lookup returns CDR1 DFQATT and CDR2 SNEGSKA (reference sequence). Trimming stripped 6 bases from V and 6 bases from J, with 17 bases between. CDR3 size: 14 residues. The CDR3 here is CSAESTPQPGELFF. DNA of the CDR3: TGCAGTGCAGAGTCCACCCCTCAACCCGGGGAGCTGTTTTTT.

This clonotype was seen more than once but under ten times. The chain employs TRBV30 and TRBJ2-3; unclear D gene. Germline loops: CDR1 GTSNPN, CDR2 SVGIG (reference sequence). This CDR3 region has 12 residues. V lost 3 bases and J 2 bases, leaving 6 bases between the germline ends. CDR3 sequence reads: CAWSLATDTQYF. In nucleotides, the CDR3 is TGTGCCTGGAGCTTAGCCACAGATACGCAGTATTTT. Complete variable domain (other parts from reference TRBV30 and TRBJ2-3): SQTIHQWPATLVQPVGSPLSLECTVEGTSNPNLYWYRQAAGRGLQLLFYSVGIGQISSEVPQNLSASRPQDRQFILSSKKLLLSDSGFYLCAWSLATDTQYFGPGTRLTVL.

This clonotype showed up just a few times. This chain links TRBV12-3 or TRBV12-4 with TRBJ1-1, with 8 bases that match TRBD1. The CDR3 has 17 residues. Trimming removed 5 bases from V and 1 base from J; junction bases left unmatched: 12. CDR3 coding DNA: TGTGCCAGCAGTGATGGAAACAGGGGGAGATCGAACACTGAAGCTTTCTTT. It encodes CASSDGNRGRSNTEAFF.

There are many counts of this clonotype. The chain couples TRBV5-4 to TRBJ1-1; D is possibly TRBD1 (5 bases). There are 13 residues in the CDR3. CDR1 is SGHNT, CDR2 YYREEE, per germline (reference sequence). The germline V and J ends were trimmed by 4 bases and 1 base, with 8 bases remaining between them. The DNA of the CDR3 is TGTGCCAGCAGCGCTGACAGGAACACTGAAGCTTTCTTT. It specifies CASSADRNTEAFF. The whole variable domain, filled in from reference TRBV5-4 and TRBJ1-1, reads ETGVTQSPTHLIKTRGQQVTLRCSSQSGHNTVSWYQQALGQGPQFIFQYYREEENGRGNFPPRFSGLQFPNYSSELNVNALELDDSALYLCASSADRNTEAFFGQGTRLTVV.

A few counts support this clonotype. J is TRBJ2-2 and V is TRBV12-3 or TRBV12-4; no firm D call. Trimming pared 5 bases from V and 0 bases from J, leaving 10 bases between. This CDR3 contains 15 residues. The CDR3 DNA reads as TGTGCCAGCAGTCCGAGGCGAGCGAACACCGGGGAGCTGTTTTTT. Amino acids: CASSPRRANTGELFF.

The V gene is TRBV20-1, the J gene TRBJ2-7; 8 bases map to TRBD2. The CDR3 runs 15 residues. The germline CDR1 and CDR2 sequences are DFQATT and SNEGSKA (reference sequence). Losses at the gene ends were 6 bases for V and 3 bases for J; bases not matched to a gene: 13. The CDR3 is CSAFPGTRGGYEQYF. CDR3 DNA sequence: TGCAGTGCGTTTCCCGGGACTAGGGGAGGCTACGAGCAGTACTTC.

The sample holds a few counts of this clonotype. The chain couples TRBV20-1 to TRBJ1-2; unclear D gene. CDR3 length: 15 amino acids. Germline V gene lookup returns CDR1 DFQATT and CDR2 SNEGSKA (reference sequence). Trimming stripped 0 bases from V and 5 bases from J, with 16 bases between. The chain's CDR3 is CSARDLASLVYGYTF. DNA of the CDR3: TGCAGTGCTAGAGATCTTGCAAGTTTGGTATATGGCTACACCTTC.

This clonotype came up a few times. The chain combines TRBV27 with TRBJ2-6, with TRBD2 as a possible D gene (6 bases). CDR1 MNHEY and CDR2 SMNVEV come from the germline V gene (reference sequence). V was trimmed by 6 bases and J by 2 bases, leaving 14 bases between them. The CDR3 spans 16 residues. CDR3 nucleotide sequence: TGTGCCAGCAGCACCCCGCGGGGAACTGGGGCCAACGTCCTGACTTTC. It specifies CASSTPRGTGANVLTF. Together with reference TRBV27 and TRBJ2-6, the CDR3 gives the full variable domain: EAQVTQNPRYLITVTGKKLTVTCSQNMNHEYMSWYRQDPGLGLRQIYYSMNVEVTDKGDVPEGYKVSRKEKRNFPLILESPSPNQTSLYFCASSTPRGTGANVLTFGAGSRLTVL.

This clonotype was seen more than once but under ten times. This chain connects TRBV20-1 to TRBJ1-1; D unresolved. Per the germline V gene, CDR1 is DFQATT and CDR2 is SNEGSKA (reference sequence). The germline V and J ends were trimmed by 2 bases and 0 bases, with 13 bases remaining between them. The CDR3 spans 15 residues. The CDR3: CSARPPRAMNTEAFF. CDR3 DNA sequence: TGCAGTGCTAGACCCCCTCGCGCCATGAACACTGAAGCTTTCTTT.

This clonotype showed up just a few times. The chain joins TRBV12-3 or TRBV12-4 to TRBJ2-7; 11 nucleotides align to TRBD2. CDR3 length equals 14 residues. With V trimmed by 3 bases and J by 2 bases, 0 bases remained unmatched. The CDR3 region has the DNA TGTGCCAGCAGTTTTAGCGGGGGGGCCTACGAGCAGTACTTC. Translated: CASSFSGGAYEQYF.